The clone carrying this TCR beta chain was recorded once. Losses at the gene ends were 4 bases for V and 1 base for J; bases not matched to a gene: 7. This CDR3 region has 16 residues. Looked up from germline, CDR1 is SGDLS and CDR2 is YYNGEE. Sequencing was performed with immunoSEQ multiplex PCR; in TCRdb, only in-frame clones are kept and a portion is missing. The sample has more than 95,000 clones; roughly 90% are singletons. The sample is drawn from a study of T cell responses to AZD1222 COVID-19 vaccine. The sequence was obtained from an adult in good health. The specimen comprised peripheral blood, sampled on day 0 of AZD1222 vaccination. The chain recombines TRBV9 with TRBJ2-3, with TRBD2 matching 9 bases. This chain's CDR3 is CASSFLAGEGTDTQYF. CDR3 DNA sequence: TGTGCCAGCAGCTTCTTAGCGGGAGAAGGCACAGATACGCAGTATTTT.